The rows below give T cell receptor beta chains drawn from one sample of a study of metastatic and nonmetastatic thyroid tumors. Through MiXCR, TCRdb re-clonotyped the PCR reads. Found here are 15,000 to 20,000 clones, 22% of them singletons; the top ten hold roughly 10%. Sequenced: tumor tissue. These receptors all stem from a male donor with papillary thyroid cancer or a benign thyroid nodule (not recorded which). Some clones in this sample may be carry-over from other donors' samples. CDR3s include the opening cysteine and the closing phenylalanine or tryptophan. Fields, in order: J gene, clone size, D gene, V gene, CDR3 DNA, CDR3 protein. A D gene is named only where the DNA matches it firmly. The listing skips clone size in some rows; elsewhere it reads once, few, many or a size class.

J gene: TRBJ2-1; clone size: many; D gene: .; V gene: TRBV5-1; CDR3 DNA: TGCGCCAGCAGGTCGGCTCTCTTGAATGAGCAGTTCTTC; CDR3 protein: CASRSALLNEQFF
J gene: TRBJ2-2; clone size: many; D gene: .; V gene: TRBV20-1; CDR3 DNA: TGCAGTGCTAGAGACCTTCTGAACACCGGGGAGCTGTTTTTT; CDR3 protein: CSARDLLNTGELFF
J gene: TRBJ2-7; clone size: .; D gene: TRBD2; V gene: TRBV30; CDR3 DNA: TGTGCCTGGAGTGCCCGACTAGCGGAATACGAGCAGTACTTC; CDR3 protein: CAWSARLAEYEQYF
J gene: TRBJ1-5; clone size: .; D gene: .; V gene: TRBV15; CDR3 DNA: TGTTCCACCAGCAGAGCCAAGGGCTACAATCAGCCCCAGCATTTT; CDR3 protein: CSTSRAKGYNQPQHF
J gene: TRBJ2-7; clone size: .; D gene: .; V gene: TRBV10-1; CDR3 DNA: TGCGCCAGCAGTTATCCCGGGACGGAAAAAGGGGAGCAGTACTTC; CDR3 protein: CASSYPGTEKGEQYF
J gene: TRBJ1-1; clone size: many; D gene: .; V gene: TRBV7-9; CDR3 DNA: TGTGCCAGCAGCTGGGATAACACTGAAGCTTTCTTT; CDR3 protein: CASSWDNTEAFF
J gene: TRBJ1-5; clone size: medium-sized; D gene: .; V gene: TRBV3-1; CDR3 DNA: TGTGCCAGCAGCCAAGCACACGATCAGCCCCAGCATTTT; CDR3 protein: CASSQAHDQPQHF
J gene: TRBJ2-7; clone size: .; D gene: TRBD2; V gene: TRBV28; CDR3 DNA: TGTGCCAGCAGTGTATTGGGACTATCAGGAGGTTCCTACGAGCAGTACTTC; CDR3 protein: CASSVLGLSGGSYEQYF
J gene: TRBJ2-6; clone size: many; D gene: TRBD2; V gene: TRBV19; CDR3 DNA: TGTGCCAGTAGTATAGGGTACAAGACTAGCGGGACCCCCTCTGGGGCCAACGTCCTGACTTTC; CDR3 protein: CASSIGYKTSGTPSGANVLTF
J gene: TRBJ2-3; clone size: many; D gene: .; V gene: TRBV6-4; CDR3 DNA: TGTGCCAGCAGTGTGTTGACAGACGGAGATACGCAGTATTTT; CDR3 protein: CASSVLTDGDTQYF
J gene: TRBJ2-1; clone size: .; D gene: TRBD2; V gene: TRBV5-1; CDR3 DNA: TGCGCCAGCAGCTTGGTCCTAGGACTAGCGGGTGTCCACAATGGGCAGTTCTTC; CDR3 protein: CASSLVLGLAGVHNGQFF
J gene: TRBJ2-5; clone size: .; D gene: TRBD2; V gene: TRBV7-2; CDR3 DNA: TGTGCCAGCAGCAAAACCGCGGGACTAGCGGCAATTGGGGCCCAGTACTTC; CDR3 protein: CASSKTAGLAAIGAQYF
J gene: TRBJ2-2; clone size: .; D gene: TRBD2; V gene: TRBV11-2; CDR3 DNA: TGTGCCAGCAGCGCACGACTAGCGGGAGGCACCGGGGAGCTGTTTTTT; CDR3 protein: CASSARLAGGTGELFF
J gene: TRBJ1-4; clone size: .; D gene: TRBD1; V gene: TRBV18; CDR3 DNA: TGTGCCAGCTCACCACTGGGACAGGGAGATGAAAAACTGTTTTTT; CDR3 protein: CASSPLGQGDEKLFF
J gene: TRBJ1-3; clone size: .; D gene: .; V gene: TRBV9; CDR3 DNA: TGTGCCAGCAGCGTAGACGGTAGCTCTGGAAACACCATATATTTT; CDR3 protein: CASSVDGSSGNTIYF
J gene: TRBJ2-3; clone size: many; D gene: .; V gene: TRBV6-4; CDR3 DNA: TGTGCCAGCAGTCCAATGGCATCAGATACGCAGTATTTT; CDR3 protein: CASSPMASDTQYF
J gene: TRBJ1-5; clone size: .; D gene: .; V gene: TRBV2; CDR3 DNA: TGTGCCAGCAGTCCCGACAGAAGAAATCAGCCGCAGCATTTT; CDR3 protein: CASSPDRRNQPQHF
J gene: TRBJ1-5; clone size: .; D gene: .; V gene: TRBV28; CDR3 DNA: TGTGCCAGCAGAGAATTCAGCAATCAGCCCCAGCATTTT; CDR3 protein: CASREFSNQPQHF
J gene: TRBJ2-3; clone size: many; D gene: TRBD2; V gene: TRBV28; CDR3 DNA: TGTGCCAGCAGTCATGGGGCGGGGGGCATCACAGATACGCAGTATTTT; CDR3 protein: CASSHGAGGITDTQYF
J gene: TRBJ2-3; clone size: many; D gene: .; V gene: TRBV6-4; CDR3 DNA: TGTGCCAGCAGTGTGTCGACAGACGGAGATACGCAGTATTTT; CDR3 protein: CASSVSTDGDTQYF
J gene: TRBJ2-1; clone size: many; D gene: .; V gene: TRBV28; CDR3 DNA: TGTGCCAGCAGTTTATTTGCCTCCCCGGCTTATGAGCAGTTCTTC; CDR3 protein: CASSLFASPAYEQFF
J gene: TRBJ2-5; clone size: few; D gene: .; V gene: TRBV12-3/TRBV12-4; CDR3 DNA: TGTGCCAGCAGCTGGACGGAAGAGACCCAGTACTTC; CDR3 protein: CASSWTEETQYF
J gene: TRBJ2-7; clone size: few; D gene: TRBD2; V gene: TRBV27; CDR3 DNA: TGTGCCAGCAGATCGATAGCGGGGGGTGGAACCTACGAGCAGTACTTC; CDR3 protein: CASRSIAGGGTYEQYF
J gene: TRBJ1-1; clone size: many; D gene: .; V gene: TRBV24-1; CDR3 DNA: TGTGCCACCAGTGGAAAACAGGGAGGTGAAGCTTTCTTT; CDR3 protein: CATSGKQGGEAFF
J gene: TRBJ1-5; clone size: many; D gene: .; V gene: TRBV12-3/TRBV12-4; CDR3 DNA: TGTGCCAGCTGCCAAGGAGAGAGGAATCAGCCCCAGCATTTT; CDR3 protein: CASCQGERNQPQHF
J gene: TRBJ2-1; clone size: .; D gene: .; V gene: TRBV20-1; CDR3 DNA: TGCAGTGCTCTTCCTTCTGCGGGAAACTTCCATGAGCAGTTCTTC; CDR3 protein: CSALPSAGNFHEQFF
J gene: TRBJ2-7; clone size: .; D gene: TRBD2; V gene: TRBV20-1; CDR3 DNA: TGCAGTGCTAGACCGGCTAGCGGGAGGGTAGGCTACGAGCAGTACTTC; CDR3 protein: CSARPASGRVGYEQYF
J gene: TRBJ2-3; clone size: many; D gene: .; V gene: TRBV6-4; CDR3 DNA: TGTGCCAGCAGTCGGGAGACCGGCACAGATACGCAGTATTTT; CDR3 protein: CASSRETGTDTQYF
J gene: TRBJ1-2; clone size: .; D gene: .; V gene: TRBV12-5; CDR3 DNA: TGTGCTAGTTCTGTGGAGTATTGCTACACCTTC; CDR3 protein: CASSVEYCYTF
J gene: TRBJ2-7; clone size: many; D gene: .; V gene: TRBV2; CDR3 DNA: TGTGCCAGCAGTGAAGTTGAGGGGGGCGAGCAGTACTTC; CDR3 protein: CASSEVEGGEQYF
J gene: TRBJ1-2; clone size: many; D gene: .; V gene: TRBV3-1; CDR3 DNA: TGTGCCAGCAGCCACGGGTCCGAGCGGGGCTACACCTTC; CDR3 protein: CASSHGSERGYTF
J gene: TRBJ2-2; clone size: .; D gene: TRBD1; V gene: TRBV30; CDR3 DNA: TGTGCCTGGAGAGACAGGGGCGGGTGGGCTGGCGAGCTGTTTTTT; CDR3 protein: CAWRDRGGWAGELFF
J gene: TRBJ2-6; clone size: many; D gene: .; V gene: TRBV5-1; CDR3 DNA: TGCGCCAGCAGCTTGCTAGGGGGACCCTCTGGGGCCAACGTCCTGACTTTC; CDR3 protein: CASSLLGGPSGANVLTF
J gene: TRBJ2-5; clone size: many; D gene: TRBD2; V gene: TRBV27; CDR3 DNA: TGTGCCAGCAGTCCGGCGGGAGTAGAGACCCAGTACTTC; CDR3 protein: CASSPAGVETQYF
J gene: TRBJ1-5; clone size: many; D gene: TRBD1; V gene: TRBV13; CDR3 DNA: TGTGCCAGCAGCTTGATTACGAGTGACAGGGGGTTTAATGGTGGCAATCAGCCCCAGCATTTT; CDR3 protein: CASSLITSDRGFNGGNQPQHF
J gene: TRBJ2-7; clone size: .; D gene: .; V gene: TRBV5-6; CDR3 DNA: TGTGCCAGCAGCTTGAGCTCCTACGAGCAGTACTTC; CDR3 protein: CASSLSSYEQYF
J gene: TRBJ1-1; clone size: many; D gene: .; V gene: TRBV10-3; CDR3 DNA: TGTGCCATCAGTGAGAGGGTCAACACTGAAGCTTTCTTT; CDR3 protein: CAISERVNTEAFF